One sample yielded the 29 T cell receptor beta chains listed below, sequenced in a study of blood T cell repertoires in COVID-19. Assay: immunoSEQ multiplex PCR; the TCRdb copy retains only in-frame clones and omits some. The sample lists approximately 310,000 clones; 70% to 90% were seen once. Sequences were obtained from PBMCs or T cells enriched from blood (not recorded which). The source is a man aged 25 to 45 who had recovered from COVID-19.

As DNA, the CDR3 is TGTGCCAGCAGGGACGACAGGGGCAACTATGGCTACACCTTC. Translated, it gives CASRDDRGNYGYTF. The genes are TRBV25-1 and TRBJ1-2, with TRBD1 identical over 8 bases. Per germline, CDR1 MGHDK and CDR2 SYGVNS. This CDR3 has 14 residues. V dropped 6 bases and J dropped 2; count of bases not matched to a gene: 5.

A single count supports this clone. The V and J genes are TRBV6-1 and TRBJ2-2, with D tentatively TRBD1 (5 bases). CDR1 is MNHNS and CDR2 is SASEGT in the germline V gene. Trimming shortened V by 3 bases and J by 7 bases, and 9 bases separated the two germline ends. The CDR3 runs to 13 residues. This chain's CDR3 is CASSDRVDGELFF. CDR3 DNA sequence: TGTGCCAGCAGTGACAGGGTTGACGGGGAGCTGTTTTTT.

The chain has TRBV9 and TRBJ2-1; 7 bases map to TRBD2. This CDR3 spans 11 amino acids. Germline V gives CDR1 SGDLS, CDR2 YYNGEE. V shed 7 bases, J shed 9 bases, and the junction held 4 bases outside the gene matches. The CDR3 DNA sequence: TGTGCCAGCCCCCCGGGGGGTGAGCAGTTCTTC. Its protein product is CASPPGGEQFF.

This clone showed up just once. The chain is built from TRBV18 and TRBJ1-5, with a possible D match to TRBD1 (5 bases). Looked up from germline, CDR1 is KGHSH and CDR2 is LQKENI. The V gene lost 4 bases and the J gene lost 9 bases, with 13 bases spanning the gap. This CDR3 is built from 13 residues. CDR3 in DNA: TGTGCCAGCTCACGGGGGGTCGAGCGGCCCCAGCATTTT. Amino acids: CASSRGVERPQHF.

V usage is TRBV18 and J usage is TRBJ1-1, with a tentative D call TRBD1 (5 bases). CDR3 length equals 12 residues. Trimming shortened V by 5 bases and J by 7 bases, and 11 bases separated the two germline ends. Germline assignment: CDR1 KGHSH and CDR2 LQKENI. The CDR3 DNA follows: TGTGCCAGCTCAACCCGGGGGGATGAAGCTTTCTTT. This encodes CASSTRGDEAFF.

This chain links TRBV7-9 with TRBJ1-3; D gene unclear. This CDR3 region has 14 residues. CDR1 and CDR2 from the germline V gene are SEHNR and FQNEAQ (reference sequence). V was pared by 6 bases and J by 4 bases, with 13 bases between. CDR3 sequence (DNA): TGTGCCAGCAGTTTCCGAGGAGGCGGAAACACCATATATTTT. As protein: CASSFRGGGNTIYF.

This chain links TRBV6-1 with TRBJ2-1; maybe TRBD2 (6 bases). The CDR3 runs 15 residues. The ends were cut back, 3 bases at V and 5 bases at J, with 14 bases in the middle. CDR1 is MNHNS, CDR2 SASEGT, per germline. CDR3: CASSDFPGGDNEQFF. CDR3 nucleotides: TGTGCCAGCAGTGATTTTCCAGGAGGGGACAATGAGCAGTTCTTC.

This chain connects TRBV3-1 (or the pseudogene TRBV3-2) to TRBJ2-4; D gene ambiguous. Germline V gives CDR1 LGHDT, CDR2 YNNKEL (reference sequence). The CDR3 extends over 18 amino acids. V was shortened by 3 bases and J by 0 bases, with 18 bases between the two germline ends. CDR3 amino acids: CASSHNPQRKIAKNIQYF. The DNA for the CDR3 is TGTGCCAGCAGCCATAATCCTCAGAGGAAGATAGCCAAAAACATTCAGTACTTC.

This clone was observed a single time. The V gene is TRBV9, the J gene TRBJ1-2; 11 bases agree with TRBD1. The CDR3 totals 17 residues. Germline trimming cut 2 bases from V and 4 bases from J; bases unmatched to any gene: 10. Germline assignment: CDR1 SGDLS and CDR2 YYNGEE. CDR3 DNA: TGTGCCAGCAGCGTGACGACCGGGACAGGGGGTGGCTATGGCTACACCTTC. This codes for CASSVTTGTGGGYGYTF.

The J gene is TRBJ1-2, the V gene TRBV4-1; D possibly corresponds to TRBD1 (5 bases). Germline V CDR1 and CDR2: MGHRA, YSYEKL. This CDR3 is 16 amino acids long. Trimming took 1 base from V and 1 from J, leaving 13 bases between them. This chain's CDR3 is CASSQGPLTVNYGYTF. The CDR3 DNA is TGCGCCAGCAGCCAAGGCCCGCTGACAGTTAACTATGGCTACACCTTC.

CDR3 sequence reads: CASSRRGRVADDNSPLHF. The CDR3 coding sequence is TGCGCCAGCTCCCGGAGGGGGCGAGTCGCTGATGATAATTCACCCCTCCACTTT. The chain couples TRBV5-1 to TRBJ1-6; 7 bases match TRBD1. Trimming took 7 bases from V and 5 from J; bases not matched to a gene: 18. Per the germline V gene, CDR1 is SGHRS and CDR2 is YFSETQ. This CDR3 region has 18 residues.

This chain joins TRBV19 and TRBJ1-1; D is perhaps TRBD1 (6 bases). The V and J ends lost 5 bases and 3 bases respectively, with 13 bases between them. Germline V gives CDR1 LNHDA, CDR2 SQIVND (reference sequence). The CDR3 length is 14 residues. The CDR3 DNA sequence: TGTGCCAGTAGTCGCAGGGGCCTTGACACTGAAGCTTTCTTT. Encoded protein: CASSRRGLDTEAFF. Filled out from reference TRBV19 and TRBJ1-1, the complete variable domain reads DGGITQSPKYLFRKEGQNVTLSCEQNLNHDAMYWYRQDPGQGLRLIYYSQIVNDFQKGDIAEGYSVSREKKESFPLTVTSAQKNPTAFYLCASSRRGLDTEAFFGQGTRLTVV.

This sequence joins TRBV7-3 and TRBJ2-3; the D gene is possibly TRBD2 (5 bases). This CDR3 comprises 15 residues. The germline V gene has CDR1 SGHTA and CDR2 FQGTGA. V was clipped by 0 bases and J by 1 base, with 8 bases between them. The CDR3 sequence: CASSLTAGGTDTQYF. DNA for the CDR3: TGTGCCAGCAGCTTAACGGCCGGGGGCACAGATACGCAGTATTTT.

J is TRBJ2-7 and V is TRBV4-1; weak D call: TRBD2 (5 bases). V was clipped by 0 bases and J by 5 bases, with 8 bases between them. The CDR3 spans 13 residues. Germline V gene data show CDR1 as MGHRA and CDR2 as YSYEKL. The CDR3 sequence is CASSQDWRDEQYF. For the CDR3, the DNA is TGCGCCAGCAGCCAAGATTGGCGGGACGAGCAGTACTTC.

The gene calls are TRBV27 and TRBJ1-1; TRBD1 matches 9 bases. CDR1 and CDR2 from the germline V gene are MNHEY and SMNVEV (reference sequence). The CDR3 is 15 residues long. V was clipped by 11 bases and J by 5 bases; unmatched bases: 15. The CDR3 reads CAVLRGQGKWTEAFF. The CDR3 DNA is TGTGCCGTACTCCGCGGACAGGGGAAATGGACTGAAGCTTTCTTT.

As concerns this clone: The sample contains more than one DNA sequence encoding this CDR3. The chain combines TRBV10-3 with TRBJ1-1; no reliable D call. The V and J ends lost 8 bases and 1 base respectively, with 11 bases between them. In germline, CDR1 is ENHRY, CDR2 SYGVKD. The CDR3 runs to 13 residues. The CDR3 nucleotides are TGTGCCATCTCCTTGGGAGGGAACACTGAAGCTTTCTTT. It specifies CAISLGGNTEAFF.

The chain recombines TRBV12-3 or TRBV12-4 with TRBJ1-2; no reliable D call. Trimming took 6 bases from V and 5 from J, leaving 7 bases between them. CDR3 length equals 11 residues. The CDR3 spells CASRDSYGYTF. The CDR3 bases are TGTGCCAGCAGAGATAGTTATGGCTACACCTTC.

The chain employs TRBV7-2 and TRBJ2-2; 7 bases match TRBD1. Germline CDR1 SGHTA, CDR2 FQGNSA. The V gene end was trimmed by 1 base and the J gene end by 6 bases; junction bases not matched to a gene: 11. The CDR3 runs to 17 residues. The chain's CDR3 is CASSLDFSAGGAGELFF. Written as DNA, the CDR3 is TGTGCCAGCAGCTTAGACTTTTCGGCAGGGGGTGCCGGGGAGCTGTTTTTT.

This chain links TRBV7-3 with TRBJ1-2, with 7 bases aligning to TRBD1. The CDR3 contains 15 residues. After removal of 2 bases from V and 8 bases from J, the junction contained 11 bases not matched to a gene. Germline-derived CDR1 and CDR2 are SGHTA and FQGTGA. Written as DNA, the CDR3 is TGTGCCAGCAGCTTAGGCCGAGGTGACAGGGACGGCTACACCTTC. Encoded protein: CASSLGRGDRDGYTF.

The chain carries TRBV12-3 or TRBV12-4 and TRBJ1-3; D remains unclear. Between the trimmed V and J ends, which lost 6 bases and 3 bases, there was a span of 6 bases. This CDR3 contains 12 residues. The CDR3 bases are TGTGCCAGCAGCCCAAATGGAAACACCATATATTTT. This sequence encodes CASSPNGNTIYF.

The V gene is TRBV4-3, the J gene TRBJ2-1; 7 bases fit TRBD1. This CDR3 is 17 amino acids long. V lost 1 base and J lost 3; bases outside the gene matches: 9. The germline V gene has CDR1 LGHNA and CDR2 YSLEER. CDR3 region: CASSQGVGTEIYNEQFF. CDR3 nucleotides: TGCGCCAGCAGCCAAGGTGTAGGGACAGAAATCTACAATGAGCAGTTCTTC.

The rearrangement links TRBV9 to TRBJ2-3; 8 positions agree with TRBD1. Germline values: CDR1 SGDLS, CDR2 YYNGEE. J was trimmed by 5 bases and V by 3 bases; bases with no gene match: 14. The CDR3 length is 17 residues. In DNA form, the CDR3 reads TGTGCCAGCAGCGCCCGAGGACAGGGAGGAAAGAAAGATACGCAGTATTTT. Its protein product is CASSARGQGGKKDTQYF.

The rearrangement links TRBV5-5 to TRBJ2-2; 9 nucleotides align to TRBD2. The CDR3 length is 15 residues. J lost 4 bases, V lost 0 bases, and 1 base had no gene match. Germline values: CDR1 SGHKS, CDR2 YYEKEE (reference sequence). The CDR3 protein is CASSLGGGGTGELFF. The CDR3 nucleotides are TGTGCCAGCAGCTTGGGCGGGGGGGGCACCGGGGAGCTGTTTTTT.

V gene TRBV5-4 combines with J gene TRBJ1-2; D ambiguous. CDR1 SGHNT and CDR2 YYREEE come from the germline V gene (reference sequence). Between the trimmed V and J ends, which lost 1 base and 4 bases, there was a span of 11 bases. The CDR3 length is 14 residues. CDR3 sequence reads: CASSLFGIGYGYTF. Here the CDR3 DNA reads TGTGCCAGCAGCTTGTTCGGGATTGGCTATGGCTACACCTTC.

The genes are TRBV2 and TRBJ1-2; D gene unclear. The CDR3 has 14 amino acids. V was pared by 4 bases and J by 8 bases, with 17 bases between. The V gene's germline CDR1 is SNHLY and CDR2 FYNNEI. CDR3 protein: CASSGSGMLGGYTF. CDR3 bases: TGTGCCAGCAGTGGGTCGGGGATGCTGGGAGGCTACACCTTC.

This clone was counted at least ten times. The chain combines TRBV25-1 with TRBJ1-6; 9 bases line up with TRBD1. The CDR3 has 14 residues. Germline V gene sequence: CDR1 MGHDK, CDR2 SYGVNS. Losses at the gene ends were 2 bases for V and 9 bases for J; bases not matched to a gene: 2. In nucleotides, the CDR3 is TGTGCCAGCAGTGAAGGGACAGGGCGTTCACCCCTCCACTTT. Translation: CASSEGTGRSPLHF.

The chain is built from TRBV11-1 and TRBJ1-2; possibly TRBD1 for D (5 bases). The CDR3 runs to 14 residues. From germline, CDR1 is SGHAT and CDR2 FQDESV (reference sequence). Trimming took 3 bases from V and 0 from J, leaving 8 bases between them. This CDR3 is CASSLTDSNYGYTF. The CDR3 nucleotides are TGTGCCAGCAGCTTGACAGATTCTAACTATGGCTACACCTTC.

V usage is TRBV19 and J usage is TRBJ1-5, with D perhaps matching TRBD1 (5 bases). Trimming stripped 3 bases from V and 5 bases from J, with 11 bases between. Germline V gene sequence: CDR1 LNHDA, CDR2 SQIVND (reference sequence). The CDR3 consists of 14 residues. DNA of the CDR3: TGTGCCAGTAGTATCAGGACAAGTCATCAGCCCCAGCATTTT. Translated, it gives CASSIRTSHQPQHF. Full variable domain (missing parts from reference TRBV19 and TRBJ1-5): DGGITQSPKYLFRKEGQNVTLSCEQNLNHDAMYWYRQDPGQGLRLIYYSQIVNDFQKGDIAEGYSVSREKKESFPLTVTSAQKNPTAFYLCASSIRTSHQPQHFGDGTRLSIL.

CDR3 region: CASSQEWTSGVNEQYF. DNA for the CDR3: TGCGCCAGCAGCCAAGAATGGACTAGCGGGGTTAACGAGCAGTACTTC. The rearrangement uses TRBV4-3 and TRBJ2-7; 12 bases are shared with TRBD2. Germline trimming cut 0 bases from V and 5 bases from J; bases unmatched to any gene: 5. This CDR3 has 16 amino acids. CDR1 and CDR2 (germline): LGHNA, YSLEER.